This is a list of T cell receptor beta chains from one sample in a study of OX40 agonist ivuxolimab in advanced cancers. Assay used: immunoSEQ multiplex PCR; TCRdb lists only in-frame clones, some missing. The sample lists tens of thousands of clones; roughly 80% were seen once. Specimen: CD4+ or CD8+ T cells sorted from blood, collected in a trial of the OX40 agonist ivuxolimab. The receptors originated from an adult with an advanced solid tumor such as melanoma, head and neck, liver or kidney cancer. The CDR3 runs from the conserved cysteine through the conserved F or W. Each record gives: clone size, V gene, CDR3 protein. Expanded clones are given a class, and other clones once, few, many or no size at all.

>-|TRBV5-4
CASSLDTNQPQHF
>-|TRBV11-2
CASSLGDRVYNEQFF
>once|TRBV4-1
CASSQGPGSTYEQYF
>-|TRBV12-2
CASRLGGTLTYGYTF
>-|TRBV29-1
CSVEEGDEQYF
>-|TRBV6-5
CASSYTTGYGYTF
>-|TRBV27
CASRRAGAPGTQYF
>-|TRBV19
CASSIGTGGFEQYF
>-|TRBV6-1
CASSESWTAYNEQFF
>-|TRBV6-1
CASSLTGGAGEQYF
>-|TRBV10-3
CAISESPEGGPFQTDTQYF
>-|TRBV7-9
CASSSEGPTEAFF
>once|TRBV6-5
CASSYSAGGTGELFF
>-|TRBV6-1
CASSRSTGPNTQYF
>-|TRBV9
CASSGQYTEAFF
>few|TRBV11-3
CASSPRGRNGELFF
>-|TRBV15
CATSRDRTGNNEQFF
>-|TRBV27
CASPTLRHWMSYEQYF
>-|TRBV9
CASSGEHPSGANVLTF
>few|TRBV30
CAWKKAGNTIYF
>-|TRBV7-9
CASSSYREDYGYTF
>-|TRBV7-9
CASSRGQGHTDTQYF
>-|TRBV10-3
CAISGGLGAGGTGELFF
>-|TRBV27
CASSSGASYNEQFF
>-|TRBV9
CASSEGFGNQPQHF
>once|TRBV7-9
CASSLNGPRGVEQFF
>once|TRBV2
CASRDPGGSGANVLTF
>-|TRBV6-5
CASKRGAEKAGELFF
>-|TRBV27
CASSSLTSESDQPQHF
>once|TRBV5-1
CASSFTGANYGYTF
>-|TRBV9
CASSVPRETSYNEQFF
>medium-sized|TRBV4-1
CASSQTGVGTDTQYF
>-|TRBV7-8
CASSLIGLEAFF
>-|TRBV6-5
CASSTGGSKNIQYF
>few|TRBV4-1
CASSQSLAGGHNEQFF
>-|TRBV6-5
CASSYLQPPYNEQFF
>-|TRBV18
CASSPPGASNQPQHF
>-|TRBV7-2
CASSLGTGTGGSRYF
>-|TRBV27
CASSRTGALPYEQYF
>once|TRBV6-5
CASSSSGGAGDEQFF
>-|TRBV2
CASSEGGVGYNEQFF
>once|TRBV27
CASSPRTTGNEQFF
>-|TRBV15
CATNGVRTSGSWNEQFF